Shown below are 7 T cell receptor beta chains from a single sample sequenced in a study of CD8+ T cells in alopecia areata. Treatment denoted: oral pan-JAK inhibitor, 5-10 mg twice daily. Investigators isolated RNA and reverse transcribed it into cDNA to act as the sequencing template. The method was immunoSEQ multiplex PCR; TCRdb's version includes in-frame clones alone and lacks a portion of them. Of 50,000 to 65,000 clones listed, 35% to 55% are singletons. Sequencing was performed on CD8+ T cells sorted from blood, taken at approximately week 36, from a patient treated with tofacitinib. Every receptor here comes from a human donor with alopecia areata.

In its sample, this clone was seen a few times. This chain uses TRBV29-1 with TRBJ2-2; maybe TRBD1 (5 bases). V gave up 4 bases and J gave up 4 bases, with 13 bases separating them. The CDR3 sequence is 14 residues long. Germline V lookup: CDR1 SQVTM, CDR2 ANQGSEA. This CDR3 is CSVVSRVGTGELFF. Here the CDR3 DNA reads TGCAGCGTTGTAAGCAGGGTGGGCACCGGGGAGCTGTTTTTT.

V is TRBV11-2 and J is TRBJ2-5, with 8 bases aligning to TRBD2. The CDR3 consists of 16 residues. Trimming at V came to 5 bases and at J to 5 bases, leaving 13 bases not matched to a gene. In germline, CDR1 is SGHAT, CDR2 FQNNGV. CDR3 DNA: TGTGCCAGCAGCCCCAACGTCGGGGGGGCAGGGGAGACCCAGTACTTC. As protein: CASSPNVGGAGETQYF.

This clone has just a few counts. The CDR3 bases are TGTGCCAGCAGCTTGGGGTTAGCGGAATACAATGAGCAGTTCTTC. Encoded protein: CASSLGLAEYNEQFF. This chain uses TRBV5-8 with TRBJ2-1; perhaps TRBD2 as D (6 bases). V was trimmed by 0 bases and J by 4 bases, leaving 11 bases between them. Germline V CDR1 and CDR2: SGHTS, YDEGEE. The CDR3 is made up of 15 amino acids.

The J gene is TRBJ1-5, the V gene TRBV5-5; D is possibly TRBD1 (5 bases). The CDR3 sequence is 15 residues long. The ends were cut back, 4 bases at V and 0 bases at J, with 11 bases in the middle. The germline V gene has CDR1 SGHKS and CDR2 YYEKEE (reference sequence). CDR3 residues: CASSPDTYSNQPQHF. CDR3 nucleotide sequence: TGTGCCAGCAGCCCGGACACCTATAGCAATCAGCCCCAGCATTTT.

A few counts support this clone. This chain joins TRBV29-1 and TRBJ2-7; 9 positions match TRBD1. CDR1 and CDR2 (germline): SQVTM, ANQGSEA. J was trimmed by 3 bases and V by 3 bases; bases with no gene match: 6. The CDR3 has 14 amino acids. The CDR3 here is CSVELGTGLYEQYF. In DNA form, the CDR3 reads TGCAGCGTTGAGTTGGGGACAGGGCTCTACGAGCAGTACTTC.

V gene TRBV7-8 combines with J gene TRBJ2-7, with D perhaps matching TRBD1 (6 bases). Trimming stripped 3 bases from V and 5 bases from J, with 20 bases between. Germline CDR1 SGHVS, CDR2 FQNEAQ. The CDR3 contains 16 residues. The CDR3 coding sequence is TGTGCCAGCAGCTTGTCCAGTGCAGGGGCACTCCACGAGCAGTACTTC. It codes for CASSLSSAGALHEQYF.

This chain links TRBV6-6 with TRBJ2-5; weak D call: TRBD1 (5 bases). V shed 7 bases and J shed 5 bases, with 14 bases lying between them. The V gene's germline CDR1 is MNHNY and CDR2 SVGAGI (reference sequence). CDR3 length equals 13 residues. The CDR3 DNA reads as TGTGCCAGCACCCAGGGTGGGCCGGAGACCCAGTACTTC. Encoded protein: CASTQGGPETQYF.